This TCR beta chain was recorded in a study of blood T cell repertoires in COVID-19. On the study more broadly: Specimens from acute and convalescent COVID-19 originated in the United States, Italy and Spain. T cells, B-cell-depleted T cells, or PBMCs supplied cDNA or gDNA.

Patients in Seattle were enrolled during active infection, then followed longitudinally. Germline CDR1 and CDR2: SGHRS and YFSETQ. The length of the CDR3 is 16 residues. J gave up 1 base and V 0 bases, and 2 bases lay outside the gene matches. Source study methods: Amplification of reference gene primers provided the estimated nucleated cell counts. Measured with immunoSEQ multiplex PCR; TCRdb has only the in-frame clones, and not every one. V and J calls and clone size follow that table, whereas D and trimming were derived from the DNA. The repertoire includes about 170,000 clones, approximately 91% of them detected once, and about 5.3% sits in the top ten.

This chain uses TRBV5-1 with TRBJ2-3; 10 bases line up with TRBD2. Source material: peripheral blood. This clonotype was obtained from a man between 18 and 29 years old with COVID-19, enrolled during active disease. CDR3 bases: TGCGCCAGCAGCTTGGCCACTAGCGGGGGCACAGATACGCAGTATTTT. It yields the protein CASSLATSGGTDTQYF.